This T cell receptor (beta chain) was sequenced in a study of T cell responses to AZD1222 COVID-19 vaccine. Study information: Pooled in the analysis were second doses at about 4 or about 12 weeks. General study results and limits: Females outnumbered males among donors, who were mostly white British; clonal diversity was possibly underestimated. Vaccine-associated CD4 TCRs spanned spike, dominant at 160-218 and 743-854. At baseline, just a handful of AZD1222 recipients tested seropositive.

Assay used: immunoSEQ multiplex PCR; TCRdb lists only in-frame clones, some missing. The data hold 150,000 or so clones, with about 90% observed a single time. Worth noting for this clone: The antigen remains unidentified.

The V end lost 2 bases, the J end lost 6 bases, and 12 bases lay between the germline ends. This CDR3 is built from 14 residues. Germline V gene data show CDR1 as SGHRS and CDR2 as YFSETQ. The clonotype was recovered from an adult in good health. The V and J genes are TRBV5-1 and TRBJ1-5, with D maybe TRBD1 (6 bases). This specimen consisted of peripheral blood, obtained on day 0 of AZD1222 vaccination. CDR3 sequence (DNA): TGCGCCAGCAGCTTCTTACAGGGTGGTCAGCCCCAGCATTTT. The encoded protein is CASSFLQGGQPQHF.